This TCR beta chain appears in the sequencing data of a study of shared clonotypes between healthy human individuals. Assay: immunoSEQ multiplex PCR; the TCRdb copy retains only in-frame clones and omits some. The sample holds about 530,000 clones, 90% to 96% seen once. Germline V CDR1 and CDR2: SGHRS, YFSETQ. Losses at the gene ends were 0 bases for V and 4 bases for J; bases not matched to a gene: 6. The CDR3 is made up of 16 amino acids. This clonotype was obtained from a woman younger than 45 in good health. The sequenced sample consisted of naive CD4+ T cells sorted from blood. Subset meaning: CD45RA+ positively selected. The chain couples TRBV5-1 to TRBJ2-3, with 9 bases matching TRBD2. The CDR3 region has the DNA TGCGCCAGCAGCTTGGCCGGTCTAGCGGGATCAGATACGCAGTATTTT. Translation: CASSLAGLAGSDTQYF.